These T cell receptor beta chains were read from a single sample in a study of blood T cell repertoires in COVID-19. The repertoire was sequenced with immunoSEQ multiplex PCR; TCRdb's copy has only in-frame clones and lacks some. The data show approximately 200,000 clones, with roughly nine tenths seen just once and about 3.5% held by the top ten. The sample comprised PBMCs or T cells enriched from blood (not recorded which). These receptors originate from a woman between 18 and 29 years old in a cohort exposed to, infected with or recovered from COVID-19 (not recorded which). Both conserved end residues are part of each CDR3. Each record gives: V gene, clone size, J gene, D gene, CDR3 protein, CDR3 DNA. A D gene is named only where the DNA matches it firmly. Where a row states a size, it is once, few, many or the class of an expanded clone; other rows omit it.

>TRBV12-5|once|TRBJ2-2|TRBD1
CASGLLGTDGELFF
TGTGCTAGTGGTTTACTGGGGACAGACGGGGAGCTGTTTTTT
>TRBV3-1/TRBV3-2|NA|TRBJ2-2|TRBD1
CASSRRQGYTGELFF
TGTGCCAGCAGCCGCCGACAGGGTTACACCGGGGAGCTGTTTTTT
>TRBV19|NA|TRBJ1-4|TRBD1
CASSIHGQGGNEKLFF
TGTGCCAGTAGTATTCATGGACAGGGTGGTAATGAAAAACTGTTTTTT
>TRBV9|NA|TRBJ2-2|TRBD1
CASNIHRDRQSGELFF
TGTGCCAGCAACATTCACCGGGACAGGCAATCCGGGGAGCTGTTTTTT
>TRBV7-7|NA|TRBJ2-5|TRBD2
CASSATSPGETQYF
TGTGCCAGCAGCGCGACTAGCCCCGGGGAGACCCAGTACTTC
>TRBV28|NA|TRBJ1-3|NA
CASSSKILVSSGNTIYF
TGTGCCAGCAGTTCCAAAATCCTCGTCAGCTCTGGAAACACCATATATTTT
>TRBV5-4|NA|TRBJ2-7|NA
CASSLQGEFYEQYF
TGTGCCAGCAGCTTACAGGGAGAATTCTACGAGCAGTACTTC
>TRBV28|NA|TRBJ2-1|TRBD1
CASSFSTGDEQFF
TGTGCCAGCAGTTTTTCCACAGGGGATGAGCAGTTCTTC
>TRBV19|NA|TRBJ2-5|NA
CASSMASPRGTQYF
TGTGCCAGTAGTATGGCCTCCCCCCGCGGGACCCAGTACTTC
>TRBV9|NA|TRBJ2-2|NA
CASNPAGRNTGELFF
TGTGCCAGCAACCCCGCGGGACGGAACACCGGGGAGCTGTTTTTT
>TRBV7-9|few|TRBJ1-4|NA
CASSSRVTNEKLFF
TGTGCCAGCAGCTCCAGGGTAACTAATGAAAAACTGTTTTTT
>TRBV5-1|NA|TRBJ2-5|NA
CASSDTSTQETQYF
TGCGCCAGCAGCGATACTAGCACCCAAGAGACCCAGTACTTC
>TRBV24-1|NA|TRBJ1-4|NA
CATSGGVNEKLFF
TGTGCCACCAGTGGGGGCGTTAATGAAAAACTGTTTTTT
>TRBV7-9|NA|TRBJ2-6|TRBD1
CASSDGDRVSGANVLTF
TGTGCCAGCAGCGATGGGGACAGGGTTTCTGGGGCCAACGTCCTGACTTTC
>TRBV5-4|NA|TRBJ2-3|TRBD1
CASRTDRAIGGTQYF
TGTGCCAGCAGAACGGACAGGGCCATAGGGGGTACGCAGTATTTT
>TRBV6-2/TRBV6-3|NA|TRBJ1-2|NA
CASSYFIGGYTF
TGTGCCAGCAGTTACTTTATCGGTGGCTACACCTTC
>TRBV11-3|NA|TRBJ2-5|TRBD1
CASSSGTGEGQETQYF
TGTGCCAGCAGCTCAGGGACAGGGGAAGGCCAAGAGACCCAGTACTTC